Listed below are T cell receptor beta chains from one sample, sequenced in a study of cytomegalovirus exposure and HLA in healthy donors. This table comes from immunoSEQ multiplex PCR, and its TCRdb copy is limited to in-frame clones, with some not included. The sample has over 50,000 clones, 96% seen once; the top ten hold roughly 1%. The sample consisted of PBMCs. These TCRs come from a woman aged 18-29 years in good health and CMV-seronegative. The CDR3 runs from the conserved cysteine through the conserved F or W. D genes are given only for firm matches. Size is omitted from some rows. Given values are once, few, many or a class for expanded clones.

v_call	d_call	clone_size	j_call	cdr3_nt	cdr3_aa
TRBV30	TRBD1	-	TRBJ1-2	TGTGCCTGGCATAGACAGGGAAATAACTATGGCTACACCTTC	CAWHRQGNNYGYTF
TRBV25-1	-	-	TRBJ1-2	TGTGCCAGCAGTGAGGGGGGAGGGGAAAGCCTATATGGCTACACCTTC	CASSEGGGESLYGYTF
TRBV11-1	-	-	TRBJ2-2	TGTGCCAGCAGCTACAGCGCCAGGGGCGGGGAGCTGTTTTTT	CASSYSARGGELFF
TRBV19	-	-	TRBJ1-1	TGTGCCAGTAGCCTCTGGGGGGGGGATGGCATGGAAGCTTTCTTT	CASSLWGGDGMEAFF
TRBV2	-	-	TRBJ2-2	TGTGCCAGAGGGGCCCGAAACGCCACGAACACCGGGGAGCTGTTTTTT	CARGARNATNTGELFF
TRBV29-1	-	once	TRBJ1-6	TGCAGCGTTGAAGAGGGGAGGCCCTCCTATAATTCACCCCTCCACTTT	CSVEEGRPSYNSPLHF
TRBV9	TRBD1	-	TRBJ2-5	TGTGCCAGCAGCGGGGGACAGGGAGGGGTAGAGACCCAGTACTTC	CASSGGQGGVETQYF
TRBV4-1	-	-	TRBJ1-4	TGCGCCAGCAGCCGTTCCGGGACACCCAATGAAAAACTGTTTTTT	CASSRSGTPNEKLFF
TRBV18	-	-	TRBJ2-7	TGTGCCAGCTCACCGGCAGTTCCCGAGCAGTACTTC	CASSPAVPEQYF
TRBV18	TRBD2	-	TRBJ2-5	TGTGCCAGCTCCCCCCCGGGGGGGCGCGAGACCCAGTACTTC	CASSPPGGRETQYF
TRBV5-1	-	-	TRBJ2-7	TGCGCCAGCAGCTCCAATAGCGTCCACGAGCAGTACTTC	CASSSNSVHEQYF
TRBV7-6	TRBD2	-	TRBJ2-2	TGTGCCAGCCGCGGGGCCCGGGGGAGGGACACCGGGGAGCTGTTTTTT	CASRGARGRDTGELFF
TRBV6-6	TRBD2	-	TRBJ2-7	TGTGCCAGCAGTCCCGGACTAGACAGCGTTTCGGGGGAGCAGTACTTC	CASSPGLDSVSGEQYF
TRBV5-1	TRBD1	-	TRBJ2-7	TGCGCCAGCAGCTCCGGGACAGGGGCCGCAGTTAGGGAGCAGTACTTC	CASSSGTGAAVREQYF
TRBV15	TRBD2	-	TRBJ2-3	TGTGCCACCAGACTAGCGGGGTACACAGATACGCAGTATTTT	CATRLAGYTDTQYF
TRBV6-5	TRBD2	-	TRBJ2-3	TGTGCCAGCAGCCCTAGCGGGAGCTGGTATACGCAGTATTTT	CASSPSGSWYTQYF
TRBV7-8	-	-	TRBJ2-1	TGTGCCAGCAGCTTAGAGGCAGTCAGGAGGGAGCAGTTCTTC	CASSLEAVRREQFF
TRBV27	-	-	TRBJ2-7	TGTGCCAGCAGTTTCGGCCAGGGGTGGGTCGAGCAGTACTTC	CASSFGQGWVEQYF
TRBV5-4	TRBD2	-	TRBJ2-1	TGTGCCAGCAGCCCAACTAGCGGGGGTCTGAGCTCCTACAATGAGCAGTTCTTC	CASSPTSGGLSSYNEQFF
TRBV5-1	-	-	TRBJ2-7	TGCGCCAGCAGCTTGAGGACGGCAGGGAAGGGATCCTACGAGCAGTACTTC	CASSLRTAGKGSYEQYF
TRBV4-2	TRBD1	-	TRBJ2-5	TGTGCCAGCAGCCAAGATTACAGGGGGCTAGGGACCCAGTACTTC	CASSQDYRGLGTQYF
TRBV4-3	TRBD2	-	TRBJ2-3	TGCGCCAGCAGCCAAGCGAAACAACCGGGACTAGCGCAGTATTTT	CASSQAKQPGLAQYF
TRBV4-2	-	-	TRBJ1-2	TGTGCCAGCAGCCAAGGCGACACTTCGCCCTATGGCTACACCTTC	CASSQGDTSPYGYTF
TRBV18	-	once	TRBJ1-5	TGTGCCAGCTCCCAATCCGGGCCCCGGAGGGCCAATCAGCCCCAGCATTTT	CASSQSGPRRANQPQHF
TRBV27	TRBD2	-	TRBJ2-7	TGTGCCAGCAGTTTCTCCCAGACTAGCGGGAGAGGACAGTACTTC	CASSFSQTSGRGQYF
TRBV7-9	-	-	TRBJ2-1	TGTGCCAGCAGCTTAGAAGCGGGCCGCTACAATGAGCAGTTCTTC	CASSLEAGRYNEQFF
TRBV7-2	-	-	TRBJ2-1	TGTGCCAGCAGCCCGAGACCCCAGGGTGTGGACAATGAGCAGTTCTTC	CASSPRPQGVDNEQFF
TRBV15	TRBD1	-	TRBJ1-1	TGTGCCACCAGCCACAGGGGGCGCGACACTGAAGCTTTCTTT	CATSHRGRDTEAFF
TRBV5-1	-	-	TRBJ2-3	TGCGCCAGCCTGGCTAGCGCCAGCACAGATACGCAGTATTTT	CASLASASTDTQYF
TRBV5-1	TRBD2	once	TRBJ2-1	TGCGCCAGCAGCTTGGAGGGCGGGAGGGGGAACAATGAGCAGTTCTTC	CASSLEGGRGNNEQFF
TRBV27	-	-	TRBJ2-3	TGTGCCAGCAGCCTTAGACGGGCAGATACGCAGTATTTT	CASSLRRADTQYF
TRBV15	TRBD2	once	TRBJ2-1	TGTGCCACCAGCAGAGCTGCGCCCGGGACTAGCGGGGGGGCTTATGAGCAGTTCTTC	CATSRAAPGTSGGAYEQFF
TRBV19	-	-	TRBJ1-1	TGTGCCAGTAGTATCGCGGGTCGGGAAGCTTTCTTT	CASSIAGREAFF
TRBV7-2	-	-	TRBJ1-1	TGTGCCAGCAGCGCCCAGGGAATAGGATTGAACACTGAAGCTTTCTTT	CASSAQGIGLNTEAFF
TRBV4-3	TRBD2	-	TRBJ2-1	TGCGCCAGCAGCCAAGCGGGACTAGCGGGAGAGAAGCAGTTCTTC	CASSQAGLAGEKQFF
TRBV4-1	TRBD2	-	TRBJ2-1	TGCGCCAGCAGCCAAGCGGGTAGCGGGGAGTTCTTC	CASSQAGSGEFF
TRBV28	TRBD1	-	TRBJ1-2	TGTGCCAGCAGTTTAAGGGGAACAGGGGAAATCGTTTATGGCTACACCTTC	CASSLRGTGEIVYGYTF
TRBV25-1	TRBD1	-	TRBJ2-7	TGTGCCAGCAGTGAAACGACAGGGTTACCCCACGAGCAGTACTTC	CASSETTGLPHEQYF
TRBV27	TRBD2	once	TRBJ2-1	TGTGCCAGCAGTTTAATAGCGGGCCCCTACAATGAGCAGTTCTTC	CASSLIAGPYNEQFF
TRBV29-1	TRBD2	once	TRBJ2-2	TGCAGCGTTGAACGCCCGGGGGGTCCCGGGGAGCTGTTTTTT	CSVERPGGPGELFF
TRBV30	-	once	TRBJ1-3	TGTGCCTGGAGTGGGGCAGCCGGCTCTGGAAACACCATATATTTT	CAWSGAAGSGNTIYF
TRBV18	-	-	TRBJ2-1	TGTGCCAGCTCACCACCGGGCAGGGCTGTTTCCCACAATGAGCAGTTCTTC	CASSPPGRAVSHNEQFF
TRBV5-1	TRBD1	-	TRBJ1-1	TGCGCCAGCAGCTTGGCGGGACAGGAAGCTTTCTTT	CASSLAGQEAFF
TRBV28	TRBD2	once	TRBJ2-7	TGTGCCAGCAGCGCCCCTGGGGCGGGAGTCTACGAGCAGTACTTC	CASSAPGAGVYEQYF
TRBV11-3	-	-	TRBJ2-5	TGTGCCAGCAGCTTAAATGGGCCCCGGGAGACCCAGTACTTC	CASSLNGPRETQYF
TRBV5-1	TRBD1	-	TRBJ2-7	TGCGCCAGCAGCACAGGTGCCGGGACAGGGGGTGTCGAGCAGTACTTC	CASSTGAGTGGVEQYF
TRBV9	TRBD1	-	TRBJ1-2	TGTGCCAGCAGCGTAGTGGGACAGGGGCCGGACACCTTC	CASSVVGQGPDTF
TRBV5-8	TRBD2	-	TRBJ2-5	TGTGCCAGCAGCACCGGACTAGCGGGGGGGCAAGAGACCCAGTACTTC	CASSTGLAGGQETQYF
TRBV18	-	-	TRBJ1-5	TGTGCCAGCTCACCGGAGCGAAATCAGCCCCAGCATTTT	CASSPERNQPQHF
TRBV11-2	TRBD2	-	TRBJ2-7	TGTGCCAGCAGCTTATGGGCTAGCGGGAGCTACGAGCAGTACTTC	CASSLWASGSYEQYF
TRBV18	-	-	TRBJ1-4	TGTGCCAGCTCACCAGTGACAGGAGATGAAAAACTGTTTTTT	CASSPVTGDEKLFF
TRBV6-1	-	-	TRBJ2-1	TGTGCCAGCAGCGGAACGGACAGTCGGAATGAGCAGTTCTTC	CASSGTDSRNEQFF